This entry lists 11 T cell receptor beta chains sequenced from one sample in a study of shared clonotypes between healthy human individuals. Only in-frame clones appear in the TCRdb table, and some are missing; sequencing was by immunoSEQ multiplex PCR. Of roughly 2.4 million clones in the sample, roughly 95% were seen once. The sequenced material came from naive CD4+ T cells sorted from blood. Subset meaning: CD45RA+ positively selected. These receptors were collected from a man between 18 and 35 years old in good health.

This sequence joins TRBV10-3 and TRBJ2-2; a weak D match, TRBD2 (6 bases). V shed 3 bases and J shed 0 bases, with 11 bases lying between them. Per the germline V gene, CDR1 is ENHRY and CDR2 is SYGVKD. The CDR3 totals 16 residues. The CDR3 DNA is TGTGCCATCAGTGATGGAGGGCGGGCGAACACCGGGGAGCTGTTTTTT. Protein product: CAISDGGRANTGELFF.

About this clone: The same CDR3 arises from other DNA sequences in this sample as well. This chain joins TRBV5-1 and TRBJ2-5, with 9 bases fitting TRBD1. This CDR3 spans 15 amino acids. V lost 0 bases, J lost 2 bases, and 2 bases stayed unmatched. The germline V gene encodes CDR1 SGHRS and CDR2 YFSETQ. CDR3 region: CASSLGQGGQETQYF. For the CDR3, the DNA is TGCGCCAGCAGCTTGGGACAGGGGGGGCAAGAGACCCAGTACTTC.

The gene calls are TRBV6-5 and TRBJ2-3, with 9 bases lining up with TRBD1. V gave up 6 bases and J gave up 6 bases; unmatched junction bases: 10. From germline, CDR1 is MNHEY and CDR2 SVGAGI. The CDR3 spans 15 residues. The CDR3 is CASSRGTGRGDTQYF. The CDR3, as DNA: TGTGCCAGCAGCCGCGGGACAGGGCGGGGGGATACGCAGTATTTT.

The gene calls are TRBV5-4 and TRBJ2-1, with a weak D call TRBD1 (5 bases). Germline CDR1 is SGHNT and CDR2 is YYREEE (reference sequence). Trimming left V 4 bases short and J 0 bases short, with 11 bases between. This CDR3 has 15 amino acids. The CDR3 bases are TGTGCCAGCAGCCCGGACACTGGCTCCTACAATGAGCAGTTCTTC. Protein sequence: CASSPDTGSYNEQFF.

The CDR3 region is CASSLGLPQGSSPLHF. The CDR3, as DNA: TGTGCCAGCAGCTTGGGCCTGCCCCAGGGAAGTTCACCCCTCCACTTT. This chain joins TRBV5-4 and TRBJ1-6, with TRBD1 as a possible D gene (5 bases). Germline CDR1 SGHNT, CDR2 YYREEE (reference sequence). The ends were cut back, 0 bases at V and 9 bases at J, with 16 bases in the middle. The CDR3 extends over 16 amino acids.

The chain employs TRBV11-2 and TRBJ1-3; D is possibly TRBD1 (6 bases). This CDR3 comprises 15 residues. Germline V gene lookup returns CDR1 SGHAT and CDR2 FQNNGV. The V gene lost 1 base and the J gene lost 5 bases, with 12 bases spanning the gap. In DNA, the CDR3 is TGTGCCAGCAGCTTAGGTGTGGGGGCTAGAAACACCATATATTTT. Translated: CASSLGVGARNTIYF.

The V call is TRBV30, the J call TRBJ2-1, with a tentative D call TRBD2 (7 bases). CDR1 is GTSNPN and CDR2 is SVGIG in the germline V gene (reference sequence). The ends were cut back, 4 bases at V and 10 bases at J, with 14 bases in the middle. This CDR3 is 12 amino acids long. The CDR3 sequence: CAWNLGGREQFF. In DNA, the CDR3 is TGTGCCTGGAACCTGGGGGGGCGCGAGCAGTTCTTC.

V usage is TRBV6-5 and J usage is TRBJ1-2; no definite D call. CDR1 and CDR2 (germline): MNHEY, SVGAGI. This CDR3 has 13 residues. V lost 5 bases to trimming and J lost 4 bases, with 11 bases between them. In DNA, the CDR3 is TGTGCCAGCAGTCGACGGTGGGGCTATGGCTACACCTTC. This translates into CASSRRWGYGYTF.

The genes are TRBV2 and TRBJ1-4, with a weak D call TRBD1 (5 bases). The CDR3 loop spans 13 amino acids. V lost 3 bases and J 8 bases, leaving 10 bases between the germline ends. The germline CDR1 and CDR2 sequences are SNHLY and FYNNEI. This chain's CDR3 is CASSDRGREKLFF. The DNA of the CDR3 is TGTGCCAGCAGTGACCGGGGCCGGGAAAAACTGTTTTTT.

J is TRBJ1-2 and V is TRBV5-4; possible D gene TRBD1, 5 bases. This CDR3 has 15 residues. The V gene's germline CDR1 is SGHNT and CDR2 YYREEE (reference sequence). The V gene lost 1 base and the J gene lost 3 bases, with 13 bases spanning the gap. The CDR3 loop is CASSLQGLPDYGYTF. In DNA form, the CDR3 reads TGTGCCAGCAGCTTGCAGGGCCTGCCCGACTATGGCTACACCTTC.

This chain connects TRBV7-9 to TRBJ2-2; TRBD2 might be the D (7 bases). Germline lookup yields CDR1 SEHNR and CDR2 FQNEAQ (reference sequence). Trimming removed 8 bases from V and 3 bases from J, with 13 bases in between. The CDR3 has 14 residues. The CDR3 loop is CASRRGADTGELFF. As DNA, the CDR3 is TGTGCCAGCCGTCGGGGGGCAGACACCGGGGAGCTGTTTTTT.